The sequence of this TCR beta chain was determined in a study of cytomegalovirus exposure and HLA in healthy donors. Study as a whole: The same platform was used for the 110 or so validation repertoires as for the approximately 610 first-cohort repertoires, as reported in a later analysis.

Study-wide findings and caveats: CMV antigen specificity of a few CMV-associated chains was confirmed in vitro. Some public TCRs appeared in many individuals, while most sequences were rare.

Here immunoSEQ multiplex PCR was the method, and the copy in TCRdb shows in-frame clones only, minus some. This sample has 200,000 to 300,000 clones, with 90% found just once. A remark on this clone: Its antigen is still unknown.

Unmatched junction bases numbered 9, after V lost 4 bases and J lost 5 bases. The CDR3 has 15 residues. The germline V gene encodes CDR1 SGHAT and CDR2 FQNNGV. Material for sequencing was PBMCs. The sequence was collected from a woman younger than 45 in good health and CMV-seronegative. This chain links TRBV11-2 with TRBJ2-5; 8 positions agree with TRBD2. The CDR3 nucleotides read TGTGCCAGCAGCTCCTATCGCACGGGAGGGGAGACCCAGTACTTC. The encoded protein is CASSSYRTGGETQYF. The full variable domain, rest sourced from reference TRBV11-2 and TRBJ2-5, is EAGVAQSPRYKIIEKRQSVAFWCNPISGHATLYWYQQILGQGPKLLIQFQNNGVVDDSQLPKDRFSAERLKGVDSTLKIQPAKLEDSAVYLCASSSYRTGGETQYFGPGTRLLVL.